This T cell receptor beta chain was profiled in a study of glioma-infiltrating T cells after dendritic cell vaccination. TCRdb's copy holds only in-frame clones and misses some; the assay was immunoSEQ multiplex PCR. This table has 75,000 to 95,000 clones, 70% to 90% appearing once. The V and J ends lost 0 bases and 1 base respectively, with 15 bases between them. This CDR3 is 17 amino acids long. Germline assignment: CDR1 SGHVS and CDR2 FNYEAQ. Of note for this clone: What it binds is not known.

Study-wide findings and caveats: TCR clonality showed no direct relationship with survival. Complete blood and tumor specimen sets were limited to few patients.

The time point was: after dendritic cell vaccination, including at tumor progression/relapse. The source of this sequence is a human donor with glioblastoma. This chain uses TRBV7-6 with TRBJ2-5; possible D gene TRBD1, 6 bases. Sequencing used blood, obtained after dendritic cell vaccination. CDR3 in amino acids: CASSLALWDTFQETQYF. As DNA, the CDR3 is TGTGCCAGCAGCTTAGCGCTATGGGACACATTCCAAGAGACCCAGTACTTC. Full variable domain (remainder filled in from reference TRBV7-6 and TRBJ2-5): GAGVSQSPRYKVTKRGQDVALRCDPISGHVSLYWYRQALGQGPEFLTYFNYEAQQDKSGLPNDRFSAERPEGSISTLTIQRTEQRDSAMYRCASSLALWDTFQETQYFGPGTRLLVL.